This T cell receptor beta chain was recorded in a study of vaccination effects on CD4 cells after COVID-19. The CDR3 runs 14 residues. CDR1 is SGHRS, CDR2 YFSETQ, per germline. Trimming stripped 2 bases from V and 1 base from J, with 10 bases between. Turning to this clone: The target antigen is unknown.

Some clones are missing from TCRdb's copy, which holds only in-frame ones; the method was immunoSEQ multiplex PCR. The data show around 40,000 clones, with over 60% seen just once and about 9.5% held by the top ten. Culture proceeded for 10 days, and CD4+ T cells were then isolated. Of the BNT162b2 and mRNA-1273 vaccines, participants received two doses of one or the other. The chain links TRBV5-1 to TRBJ2-7; no clear D gene. The sample in question was CD4+ T cells from PBMCs cultured without peptide, obtained after COVID-19 vaccination. The receptor was isolated from a human donor who received a COVID-19 vaccine. The CDR3 loop reads CASSLTEGSYEQYF. CDR3 DNA sequence: TGCGCCAGCAGCTTAACAGAAGGGTCCTACGAGCAGTACTTC.